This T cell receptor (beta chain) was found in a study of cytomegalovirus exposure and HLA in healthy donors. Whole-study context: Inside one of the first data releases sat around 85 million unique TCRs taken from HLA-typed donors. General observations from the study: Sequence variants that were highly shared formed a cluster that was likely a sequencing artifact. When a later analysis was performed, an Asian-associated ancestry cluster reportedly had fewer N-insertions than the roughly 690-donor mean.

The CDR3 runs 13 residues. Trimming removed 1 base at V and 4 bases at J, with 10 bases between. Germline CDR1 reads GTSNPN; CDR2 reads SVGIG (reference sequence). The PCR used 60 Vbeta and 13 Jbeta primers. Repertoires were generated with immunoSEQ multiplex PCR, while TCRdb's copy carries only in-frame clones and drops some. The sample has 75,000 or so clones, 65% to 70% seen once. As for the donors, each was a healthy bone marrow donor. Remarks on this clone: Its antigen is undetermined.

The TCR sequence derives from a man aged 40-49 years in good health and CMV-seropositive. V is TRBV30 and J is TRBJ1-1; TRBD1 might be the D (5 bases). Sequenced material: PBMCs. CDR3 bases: TGTGCCTGGAGTGGAACGGGGGTCACTGAAGCTTTCTTT. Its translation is CAWSGTGVTEAFF.